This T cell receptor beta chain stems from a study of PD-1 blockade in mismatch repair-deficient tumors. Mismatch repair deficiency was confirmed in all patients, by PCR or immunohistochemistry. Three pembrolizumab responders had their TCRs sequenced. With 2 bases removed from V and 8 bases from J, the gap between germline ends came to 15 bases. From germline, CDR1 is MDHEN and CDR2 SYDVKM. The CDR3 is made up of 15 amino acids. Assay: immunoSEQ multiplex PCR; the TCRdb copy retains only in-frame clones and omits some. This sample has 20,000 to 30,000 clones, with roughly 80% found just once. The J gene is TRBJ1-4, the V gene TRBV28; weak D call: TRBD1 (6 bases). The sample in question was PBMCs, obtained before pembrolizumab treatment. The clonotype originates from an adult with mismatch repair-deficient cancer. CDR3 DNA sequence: TGTGCCAGCAGTTTAACCCCCGCCCAGGGGGAAAAACTGTTTTTT. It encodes CASSLTPAQGEKLFF.